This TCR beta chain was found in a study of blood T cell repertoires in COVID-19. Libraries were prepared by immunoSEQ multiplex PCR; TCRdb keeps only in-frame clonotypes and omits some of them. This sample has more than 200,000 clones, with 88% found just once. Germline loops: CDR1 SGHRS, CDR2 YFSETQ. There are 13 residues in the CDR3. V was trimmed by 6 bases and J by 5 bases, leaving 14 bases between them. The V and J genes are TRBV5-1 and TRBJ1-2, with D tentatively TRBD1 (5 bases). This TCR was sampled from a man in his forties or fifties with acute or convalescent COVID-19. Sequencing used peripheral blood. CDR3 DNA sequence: TGCGCCAGCAATGGACTCCGGGGGTATGGCTACACCTTC. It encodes CASNGLRGYGYTF.